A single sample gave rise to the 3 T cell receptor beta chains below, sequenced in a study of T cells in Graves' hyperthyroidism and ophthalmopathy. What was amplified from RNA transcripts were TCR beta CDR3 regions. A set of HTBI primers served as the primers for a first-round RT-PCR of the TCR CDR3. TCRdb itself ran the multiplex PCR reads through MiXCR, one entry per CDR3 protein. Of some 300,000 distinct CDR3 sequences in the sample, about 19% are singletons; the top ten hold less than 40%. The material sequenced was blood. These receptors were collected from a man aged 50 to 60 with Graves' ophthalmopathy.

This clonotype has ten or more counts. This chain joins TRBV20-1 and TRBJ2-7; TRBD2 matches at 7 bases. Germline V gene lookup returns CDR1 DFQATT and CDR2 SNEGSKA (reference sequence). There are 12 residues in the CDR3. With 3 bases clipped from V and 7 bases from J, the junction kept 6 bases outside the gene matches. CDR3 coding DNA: TGCAGTGCTAGTACACGCGGGGGAGAGCAGTACTTC. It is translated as CSASTRGGEQYF.

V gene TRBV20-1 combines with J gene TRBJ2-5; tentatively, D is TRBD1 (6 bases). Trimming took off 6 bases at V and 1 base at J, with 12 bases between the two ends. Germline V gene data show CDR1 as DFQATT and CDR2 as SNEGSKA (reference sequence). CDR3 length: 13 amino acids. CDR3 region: CSALGQRQETQYF. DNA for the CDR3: TGCAGTGCCCTCGGACAGCGCCAAGAGACCCAGTACTTC.

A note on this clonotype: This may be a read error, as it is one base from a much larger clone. The DNA for the CDR3 is TGTGCTAGTGGTTCCTCTAGCGGGAGTTCGTACACAGATACGCAGTATTTT. Translation: CASGSSSGSSYTDTQYF. The rearrangement uses TRBV12-5 and TRBJ2-3; 10 nucleotides match TRBD2. V lost 4 bases to trimming and J lost 2 bases; unmatched junction nucleotides: 9. Germline values: CDR1 LGHNT, CDR2 FRNRAP. CDR3 length equals 17 residues.